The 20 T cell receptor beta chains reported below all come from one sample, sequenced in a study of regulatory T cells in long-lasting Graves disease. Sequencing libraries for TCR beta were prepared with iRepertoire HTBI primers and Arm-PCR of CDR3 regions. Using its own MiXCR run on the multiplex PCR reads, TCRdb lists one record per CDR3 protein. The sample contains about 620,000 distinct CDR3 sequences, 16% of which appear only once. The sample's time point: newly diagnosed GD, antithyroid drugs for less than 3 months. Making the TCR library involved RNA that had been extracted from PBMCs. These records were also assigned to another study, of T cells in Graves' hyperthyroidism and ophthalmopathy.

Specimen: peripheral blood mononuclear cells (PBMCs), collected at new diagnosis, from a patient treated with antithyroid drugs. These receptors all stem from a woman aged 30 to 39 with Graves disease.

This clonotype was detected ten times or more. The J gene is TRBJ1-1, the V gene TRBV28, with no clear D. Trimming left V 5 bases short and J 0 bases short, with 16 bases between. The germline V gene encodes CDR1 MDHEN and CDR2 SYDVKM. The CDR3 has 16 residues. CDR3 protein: CASSPPVRGVNTEAFF. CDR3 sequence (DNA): TGTGCCAGCAGTCCCCCGGTTCGGGGTGTGAACACTGAAGCTTTCTTT.

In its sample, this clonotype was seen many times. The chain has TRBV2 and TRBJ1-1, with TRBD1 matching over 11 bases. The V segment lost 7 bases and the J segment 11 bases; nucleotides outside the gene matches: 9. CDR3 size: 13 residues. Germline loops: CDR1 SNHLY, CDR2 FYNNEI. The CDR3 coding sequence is TGTGCCAGCAAGGGACAGGGGGTGTTAGGTGCTTTCTTT. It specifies CASKGQGVLGAFF.

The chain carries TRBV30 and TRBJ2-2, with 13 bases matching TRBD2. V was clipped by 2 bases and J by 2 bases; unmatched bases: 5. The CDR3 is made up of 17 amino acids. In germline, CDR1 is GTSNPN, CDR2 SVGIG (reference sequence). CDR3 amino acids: CAWSRRTSGSNTGELFF. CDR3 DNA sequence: TGTGCCTGGAGTCGAAGGACTAGCGGGAGTAACACCGGGGAGCTGTTTTTT.

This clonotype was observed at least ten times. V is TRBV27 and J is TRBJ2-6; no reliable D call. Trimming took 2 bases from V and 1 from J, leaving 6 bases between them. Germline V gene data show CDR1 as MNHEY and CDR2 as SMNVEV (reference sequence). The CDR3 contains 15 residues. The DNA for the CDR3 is TGTGCCAGCAGTTTAGGGTTTTCTGGGGCCAACGTCCTGACTTTC. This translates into CASSLGFSGANVLTF.

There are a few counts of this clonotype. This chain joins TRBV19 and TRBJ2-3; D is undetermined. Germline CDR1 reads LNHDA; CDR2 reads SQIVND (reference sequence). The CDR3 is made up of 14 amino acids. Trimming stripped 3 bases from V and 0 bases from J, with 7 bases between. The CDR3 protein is CASSMRRSTDTQYF. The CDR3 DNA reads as TGTGCCAGTAGTATGAGACGAAGCACAGATACGCAGTATTTT.

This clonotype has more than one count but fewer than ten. Written as DNA, the CDR3 is TGTGCCATCAGTGTCTCCACTAATGCCTTCTACTCACCCCTCCACTTT. This codes for CAISVSTNAFYSPLHF. V usage is TRBV10-3 and J usage is TRBJ1-6; D uncertain. The ends were cut back, 4 bases at V and 10 bases at J, with 20 bases in the middle. The CDR3 sequence is 16 residues long. CDR1 ENHRY and CDR2 SYGVKD come from the germline V gene.

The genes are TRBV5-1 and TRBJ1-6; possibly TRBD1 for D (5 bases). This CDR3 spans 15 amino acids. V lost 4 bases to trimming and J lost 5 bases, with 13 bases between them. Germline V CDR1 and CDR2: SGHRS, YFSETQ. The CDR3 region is CASSHSGQDNSPLHF. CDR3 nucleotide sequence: TGCGCCAGCAGCCACTCGGGGCAGGATAATTCACCCCTCCACTTT.

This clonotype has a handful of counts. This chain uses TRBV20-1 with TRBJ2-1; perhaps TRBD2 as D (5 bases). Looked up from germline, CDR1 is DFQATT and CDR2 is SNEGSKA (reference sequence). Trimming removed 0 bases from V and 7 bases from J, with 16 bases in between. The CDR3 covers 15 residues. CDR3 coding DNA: TGCAGTGCTAGAGAGACTACGGGCCGTCGGAATGAGCAGTTCTTC. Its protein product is CSARETTGRRNEQFF.

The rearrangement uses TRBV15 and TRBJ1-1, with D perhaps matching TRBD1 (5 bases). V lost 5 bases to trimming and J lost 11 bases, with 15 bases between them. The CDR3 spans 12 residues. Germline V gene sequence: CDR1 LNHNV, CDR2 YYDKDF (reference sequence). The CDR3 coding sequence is TGTGCCACCAGCCGTACAGGCGGGGGGGCTTTCTTT. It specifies CATSRTGGGAFF.

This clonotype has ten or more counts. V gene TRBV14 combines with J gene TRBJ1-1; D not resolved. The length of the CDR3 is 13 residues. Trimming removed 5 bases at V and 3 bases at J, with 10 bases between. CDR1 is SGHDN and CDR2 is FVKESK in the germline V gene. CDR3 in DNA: TGTGCCAGCAGCGACTCACGGTACACTGAAGCTTTCTTT. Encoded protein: CASSDSRYTEAFF.

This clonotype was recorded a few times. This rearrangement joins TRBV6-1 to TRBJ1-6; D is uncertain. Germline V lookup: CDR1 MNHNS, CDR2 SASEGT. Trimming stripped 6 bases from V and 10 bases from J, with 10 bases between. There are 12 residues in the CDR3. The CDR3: CASSPPRSPLHF. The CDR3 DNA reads TGTGCCAGCAGCCCTCCTAGGTCACCCCTCCACTTT.

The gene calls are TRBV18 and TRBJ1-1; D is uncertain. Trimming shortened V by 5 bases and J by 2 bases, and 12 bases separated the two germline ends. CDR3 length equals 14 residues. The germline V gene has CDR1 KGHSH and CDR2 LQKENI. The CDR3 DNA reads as TGTGCCAGCTCATCCCACGGCACTAACACTGAAGCTTTCTTT. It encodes CASSSHGTNTEAFF.

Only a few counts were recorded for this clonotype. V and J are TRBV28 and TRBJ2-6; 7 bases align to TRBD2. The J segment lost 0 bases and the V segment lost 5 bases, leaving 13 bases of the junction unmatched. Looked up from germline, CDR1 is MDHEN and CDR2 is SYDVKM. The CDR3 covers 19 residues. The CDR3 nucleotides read TGTGCCAGCAGTCCCCGTGGGGACTACCCACTCTCTGGGGCCAACGTCCTGACTTTC. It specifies CASSPRGDYPLSGANVLTF. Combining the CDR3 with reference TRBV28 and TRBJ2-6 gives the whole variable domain DVKVTQSSRYLVKRTGEKVFLECVQDMDHENMFWYRQDPGLGLRLIYFSYDVKMKEKGDIPEGYSVSREKKERFSLILESASTNQTSMYLCASSPRGDYPLSGANVLTFGAGSRLTVL.

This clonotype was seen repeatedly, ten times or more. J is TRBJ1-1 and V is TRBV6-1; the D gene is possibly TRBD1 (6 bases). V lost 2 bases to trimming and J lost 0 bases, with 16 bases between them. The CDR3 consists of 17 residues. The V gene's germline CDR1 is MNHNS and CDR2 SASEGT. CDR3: CASSEKTGWGMNTEAFF. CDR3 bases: TGTGCCAGCAGTGAAAAGACAGGATGGGGAATGAACACTGAAGCTTTCTTT.

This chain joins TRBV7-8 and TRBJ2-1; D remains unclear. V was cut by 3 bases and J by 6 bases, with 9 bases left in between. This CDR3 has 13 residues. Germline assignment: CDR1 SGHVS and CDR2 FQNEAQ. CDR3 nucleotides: TGTGCCAGCAGCTTTGTAAGTTCCAATGAGCAGTTCTTC. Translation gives CASSFVSSNEQFF.

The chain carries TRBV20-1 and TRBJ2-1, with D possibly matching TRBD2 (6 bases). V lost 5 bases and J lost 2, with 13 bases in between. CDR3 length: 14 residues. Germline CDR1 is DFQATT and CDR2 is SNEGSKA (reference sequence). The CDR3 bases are TGCAGTGCTGAGAGACTAGAACCCTACAATGAGCAGTTCTTC. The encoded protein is CSAERLEPYNEQFF.

CDR3 sequence: CASSLWGPGANVLTF. The CDR3 nucleotides read TGTGCCAGCAGCTTATGGGGACCTGGGGCCAACGTCCTGACTTTC. The V call is TRBV7-3, the J call TRBJ2-6; D is perhaps TRBD1 or TRBD2 (5 bases each). The V end lost 2 bases, the J end lost 2 bases, and 7 bases lay between the germline ends. The germline V gene encodes CDR1 SGHTA and CDR2 FQGTGA. This CDR3 region has 15 residues.

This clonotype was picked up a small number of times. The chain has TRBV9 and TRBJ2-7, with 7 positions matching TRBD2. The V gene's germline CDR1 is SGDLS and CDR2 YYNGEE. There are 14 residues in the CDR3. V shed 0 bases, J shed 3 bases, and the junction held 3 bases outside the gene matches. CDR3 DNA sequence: TGTGCCAGCAGCGTAGGGGGGGAGGGCTACGAGCAGTACTTC. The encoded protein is CASSVGGEGYEQYF. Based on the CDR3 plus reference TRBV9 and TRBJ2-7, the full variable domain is DSGVTQTPKHLITATGQRVTLRCSPRSGDLSVYWYQQSLDQGLQFLIQYYNGEERAKGNILERFSAQQFPDLHSELNLSSLELGDSALYFCASSVGGEGYEQYFGPGTRLTVT.

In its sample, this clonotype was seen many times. In DNA form, the CDR3 reads TGTGCCAGCAGCTTATACGTTCCACCCCTCCACTTT. It translates to CASSLYVPPLHF. The chain couples TRBV7-2 to TRBJ1-6; no firm D call. Trimming took 2 bases from V and 11 from J, leaving 7 bases between them. CDR1 and CDR2 from the germline V gene are SGHTA and FQGNSA. There are 12 residues in the CDR3.

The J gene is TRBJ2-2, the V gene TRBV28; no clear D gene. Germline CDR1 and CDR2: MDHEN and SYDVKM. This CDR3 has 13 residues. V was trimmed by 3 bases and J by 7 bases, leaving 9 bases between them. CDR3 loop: CASSFFGIGELFF. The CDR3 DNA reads TGTGCCAGCAGTTTCTTTGGCATCGGGGAGCTGTTTTTT.